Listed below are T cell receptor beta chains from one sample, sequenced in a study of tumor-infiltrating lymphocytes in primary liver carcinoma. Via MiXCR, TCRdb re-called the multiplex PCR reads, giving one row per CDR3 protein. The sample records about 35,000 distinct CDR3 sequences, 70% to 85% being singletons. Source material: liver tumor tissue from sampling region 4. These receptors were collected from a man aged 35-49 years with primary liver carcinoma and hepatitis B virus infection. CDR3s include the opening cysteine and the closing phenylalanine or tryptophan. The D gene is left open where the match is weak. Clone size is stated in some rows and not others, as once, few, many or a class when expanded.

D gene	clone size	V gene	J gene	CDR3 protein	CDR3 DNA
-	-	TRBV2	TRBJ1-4	CANRRDREKLLF	TGTGCCAACAGACGAGATCGGGAAAAACTGCTTTTT
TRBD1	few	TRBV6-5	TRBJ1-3	CASSYGPRTGIAENTIYF	TGTGCCAGCAGTTACGGTCCGAGGACAGGGATCGCCGAAAACACCATATATTTT
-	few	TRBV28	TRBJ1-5	CASRSTWASQPQHF	TGTGCCAGCAGGTCGACATGGGCCTCCCAGCCCCAGCATTTT
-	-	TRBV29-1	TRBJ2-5	CSIEDVGQGETQYF	TGCAGCATTGAAGATGTTGGACAAGGAGAGACCCAGTACTTT
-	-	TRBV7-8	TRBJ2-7	CASSLATASSYERYF	TGTGCCAGCAGCCTAGCGACGGCCAGCTCCTACGAGCGATACTTC
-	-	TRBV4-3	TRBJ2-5	CASSQDRRMTQYF	TGCGCCAGCAGCCAAGACCGACGAATGACGCAGTACTTC
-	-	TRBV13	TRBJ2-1	CARSLNDKQFF	TGTGCCAGGAGCTTAAATGATAAGCAGTTCTTC
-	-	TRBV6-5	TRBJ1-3	CASSFGQGIVGNTIYF	-
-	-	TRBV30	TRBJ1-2	CTWKRLLYGYTF	TGTACCTGGAAACGACTTCTCTATGGCTACACCTTC
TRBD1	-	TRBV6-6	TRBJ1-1	CASGGTGVRAGAFF	TGTGCCAGCGGTGGGACAGGGGTAAGGGCTGGAGCTTTCTTT
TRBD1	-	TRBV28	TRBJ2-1	CTSSLRQGATDEQFF	TGTACCAGCAGCTTGAGACAGGGGGCGACCGATGAGCAGTTCTTC
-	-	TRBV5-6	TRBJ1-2	CASSSETSGYTF	TGTGCCAGCAGCTCCGAGACATCTGGCTACACCTTC
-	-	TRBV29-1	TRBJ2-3	CRVEAGMGTDMQYF	TGCAGGGTTGAAGCAGGAATGGGCACAGATATGCAGTATTTT
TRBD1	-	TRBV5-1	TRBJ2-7	CASSRQQGINMQHF	TGCGCCAGCAGCCGGCAACAGGGGATCAACATGCAGCACTTC
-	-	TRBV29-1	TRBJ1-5	CSVVGQIDQPQHF	TGCAGCGTTGTCGGACAGATCGATCAGCCTCAGCACTTT
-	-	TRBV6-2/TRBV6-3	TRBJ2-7	CAGSIPSSGGYEQYF	TGTGCCGGCAGCATTCCGAGTAGCGGAGGGTACGAGCAGTACTTC
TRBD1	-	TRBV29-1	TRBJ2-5	CSVEVDRGLAETQYF	TGCAGCGTTGAAGTGGATAGGGGGCTAGCAGAGACCCAGTACTTC
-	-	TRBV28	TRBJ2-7	CTSRYRTDLYF	TGTACCAGCAGATATAGGACAGATTTGTACTTC
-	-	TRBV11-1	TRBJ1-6	CTSSRTQVSPLHF	TGTACCAGCAGCAGGACACAGGTTTCACCCCTCCACTTT
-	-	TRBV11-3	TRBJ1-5	CASSDSYNHQPQHF	TGTGCCAGCAGTGACAGCTATAATCATCAGCCCCAGCATTTT
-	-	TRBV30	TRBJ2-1	CALVRFGISYEHFF	TGTGCCTTGGTAAGGTTCGGTATCTCCTATGAGCACTTCTTC
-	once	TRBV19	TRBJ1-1	CVSSVGLVLGTEAFF	TGTGTCAGTAGTGTTGGACTTGTCCTGGGTACTGAAGCTTTCTTT
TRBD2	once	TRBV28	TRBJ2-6	CASTGGNSGTNVLTF	TGTGCCAGCACGGGAGGGAACTCTGGGACCAACGTCCTGACTTTC
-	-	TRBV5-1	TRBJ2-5	CASGLTGAGGALQETQYF	TGCGCCAGCGGCTTGACCGGGGCTGGCGGGGCCCTACAAGAGACCCAGTACTTC
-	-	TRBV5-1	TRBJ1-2	CASSSPSTETGEGNYGYTF	TGCGCCAGCAGCAGCCCCTCGACAGAGACTGGGGAAGGCAACTATGGCTACACCTTC
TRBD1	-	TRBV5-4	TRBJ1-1	CANSRVSFGTEDSEAFF	TGCGCCAATAGCCGCGTCAGTTTTGGGACAGAGGACTCTGAAGCTTTCTTT
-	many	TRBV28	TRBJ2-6	CAVGGLTGANVLTF	TGTGCCGTCGGGGGACTTACTGGGGCCAACGTCCTGACTTTC
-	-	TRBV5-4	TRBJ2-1	CASSFPSYNGQLF	TGTGCCAGCAGCTTCCCTTCCTACAATGGGCAGCTCTTC
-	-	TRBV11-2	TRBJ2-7	CASSLTLAWASEQYF	TGTGCCAGCAGCTTAACCTTAGCGTGGGCTAGCGAGCAGTATTTC
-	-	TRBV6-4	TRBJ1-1	CASSDCAGGSAFF	TGTGCCAGTAGTGACTGTGCTGGGGGGTCAGCTTTCTTT
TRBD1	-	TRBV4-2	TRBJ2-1	CANSHAGGQGNNEQFF	TGTGCCAACAGCCATGCAGGGGGACAGGGGAATAATGAGCAGTTCTTC
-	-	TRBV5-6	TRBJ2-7	CASGLVGQAYEQYF	TGTGCCAGCGGCTTGGTTGGTCAGGCCTACGAGCAGTACTTC
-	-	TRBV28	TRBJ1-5	CASSRTVGNQSQHF	TGTGCAAGCAGTCGGACAGTTGGCAATCAGTCCCAGCATTTT
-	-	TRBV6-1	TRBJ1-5	CASRVTRDCNQPQHF	TGTGCCAGCCGGGTGACTAGGGACTGTAATCAGCCCCAGCATTTT
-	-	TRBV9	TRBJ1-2	CASSVPSGGYSYTF	TGTGCCAGCAGTGTACCATCTGGGGGCTATAGCTACACCTTC
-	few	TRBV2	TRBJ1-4	CASRRGREKLFF	TGTGCCAGCAGACGAGGTCGGGAAAAACTGTTTTTC